Described below is a single T cell receptor beta chain sequence and its context. Antigen unknown. Sequencing used immunoSEQ multiplex PCR; TCRdb keeps in-frame clones, though not all of them. This table has about 17,000 clones, approximately 83% appearing once. The sample originates from a study of PD-1 blockade in classical Hodgkin lymphoma. Study-wide points: Reported findings placed baseline TCR diversity lower in newly diagnosed patients (compared with healthy donors).

Looked up from germline, CDR1 is SGHRS and CDR2 is YFSETQ. This CDR3 has 13 amino acids. Germline trimming cut 8 bases from V and 8 bases from J; bases unmatched to any gene: 10. The time point denotes: cycle 4 day 1 (C4D1), after more than five weeks of nivolumab. There was relapse after autologous stem cell transplantation in every patient, and there was variation in brentuximab vedotin exposure. Specimen: peripheral blood mononuclear cells (PBMCs), collected before the fourth cycle of nivolumab. The sequence was collected from a human donor with classical Hodgkin lymphoma. The genes are TRBV5-1 and TRBJ2-1; 7 bases agree with TRBD1. The CDR3 spells CASGQAAGYEQFF. The CDR3, as DNA: TGCGCCAGTGGACAGGCTGCAGGGTATGAGCAGTTCTTC.